This is a list of T cell receptor beta chains from one sample in a study of T cell responses to AZD1222 COVID-19 vaccine. Method: immunoSEQ multiplex PCR; TCRdb's copy keeps in-frame clones and lacks some. The sample has 95,000 to 130,000 clones; around 94% are singletons. This specimen consisted of peripheral blood, obtained on day 0 of AZD1222 vaccination. Every receptor here comes from an adult in good health. CDR3s include the opening cysteine and the closing phenylalanine or tryptophan. The D gene is left open where the match is weak. Clone size, where shown, is once, few, many, or a class for clones that have expanded.

v_call: TRBV28; d_call: TRBD1; clone_size: NA; j_call: TRBJ1-1; cdr3_nt: TGTGCCAGCAGCCCCCCGAGGACAGGGTTGCTTCGGACTGAAGCTTTCTTT; cdr3_aa: CASSPPRTGLLRTEAFF
v_call: TRBV13; d_call: TRBD2; clone_size: once; j_call: TRBJ2-3; cdr3_nt: TGTGCCAGCAGCTTTAGCGGGAGCACAGATACGCAGTATTTT; cdr3_aa: CASSFSGSTDTQYF
v_call: TRBV19; d_call: NA; clone_size: NA; j_call: TRBJ2-2; cdr3_nt: TGTGCCAGTAGTGTCGCCGGCGCCGGAGGGGAGCTGTTTTTT; cdr3_aa: CASSVAGAGGELFF
v_call: TRBV10-3; d_call: TRBD2; clone_size: NA; j_call: TRBJ2-1; cdr3_nt: TGTGCCATCAGTGACCCTAGCGGGAGGGGGGATGAGCAGTTCTTC; cdr3_aa: CAISDPSGRGDEQFF
v_call: TRBV4-1; d_call: NA; clone_size: NA; j_call: TRBJ1-3; cdr3_nt: TGCGCCAGCAGCCCAGTGGGTTGGGACGGGGTGATACTTAGCTCTGGAAACACCATATATTTT; cdr3_aa: CASSPVGWDGVILSSGNTIYF
v_call: TRBV28; d_call: NA; clone_size: NA; j_call: TRBJ2-7; cdr3_nt: TGTGCCAGCACCACGGCCTCTTACGAGCAGTACTTC; cdr3_aa: CASTTASYEQYF
v_call: TRBV5-8; d_call: NA; clone_size: NA; j_call: TRBJ2-7; cdr3_nt: TGTGCCAGCAGATTTAGTGGTAGCGCCTACGAGCAGTACTTC; cdr3_aa: CASRFSGSAYEQYF
v_call: TRBV5-1; d_call: TRBD2; clone_size: NA; j_call: TRBJ2-7; cdr3_nt: TGCGCCAGCAGCTTGACAGCGGGAGCCTACGAGCAGTACTTC; cdr3_aa: CASSLTAGAYEQYF
v_call: TRBV28; d_call: TRBD1; clone_size: NA; j_call: TRBJ2-2; cdr3_nt: TGTGCCAGCCTCCTTTCCGGGACAGGGGGCTTTAACACCGGGGAGCTGTTTTTT; cdr3_aa: CASLLSGTGGFNTGELFF
v_call: TRBV19; d_call: NA; clone_size: NA; j_call: TRBJ1-4; cdr3_nt: TGTGCCAGTAGTATGGCGGTGCTCAATGAAAAACTGTTTTTT; cdr3_aa: CASSMAVLNEKLFF
v_call: TRBV7-8; d_call: TRBD2; clone_size: few; j_call: TRBJ2-1; cdr3_nt: TGTGCCAGCAGCTCGTCACTAGCGGGAGGAGTCAATGAGCAGTTCTTC; cdr3_aa: CASSSSLAGGVNEQFF
v_call: TRBV29-1; d_call: NA; clone_size: NA; j_call: TRBJ2-3; cdr3_nt: TGCAGCGTTGGTGTAGCAGATACGCAGTATTTT; cdr3_aa: CSVGVADTQYF
v_call: TRBV2; d_call: TRBD2; clone_size: NA; j_call: TRBJ2-1; cdr3_nt: TGTGCCAGCAGTGAAGCCCCCCCGACTAGCCTCTACAATGAGCAGTTCTTC; cdr3_aa: CASSEAPPTSLYNEQFF
v_call: TRBV5-1; d_call: NA; clone_size: NA; j_call: TRBJ2-5; cdr3_nt: TGCGCCAGCAGCTTGGGTGGTCTATACCAAGAGACCCAGTACTTC; cdr3_aa: CASSLGGLYQETQYF
v_call: TRBV5-1; d_call: NA; clone_size: NA; j_call: TRBJ1-1; cdr3_nt: TGCGCCAGCAGCCCTGGACAGTACACTGAAGCTTTCTTT; cdr3_aa: CASSPGQYTEAFF
v_call: TRBV6-5; d_call: NA; clone_size: NA; j_call: TRBJ2-7; cdr3_nt: TGTGCCTCCTGGAAGCCAGAAGAGCAGTACTTC; cdr3_aa: CASWKPEEQYF
v_call: TRBV2; d_call: NA; clone_size: NA; j_call: TRBJ1-5; cdr3_nt: TGTGCCAGCAACCTGGCGGGGGATCAGCCCCAGCATTTT; cdr3_aa: CASNLAGDQPQHF
v_call: TRBV5-1; d_call: TRBD1; clone_size: NA; j_call: TRBJ1-4; cdr3_nt: TGCGCCAGCAGCTTGCTACCGGGACAGTTTCGGGGACGTAATGAAAAACTGTTTTTT; cdr3_aa: CASSLLPGQFRGRNEKLFF
v_call: TRBV2; d_call: TRBD1; clone_size: NA; j_call: TRBJ1-1; cdr3_nt: TGTGCCAGCAGTCGCAATCCAGGACAGGGGGTCACTGAAGCTTTCTTT; cdr3_aa: CASSRNPGQGVTEAFF